One and the same sample provided the 10 T cell receptor beta chains below, sequenced in a study of blood T cell repertoires in COVID-19. Profiling relied on immunoSEQ multiplex PCR, and the TCRdb table lists in-frame clones only, not all of them. The sample consists of about 140,000 clones, 60% to 85% of them appearing once. Sequencing was done on a sample of peripheral blood. The source is a man in his fifties with acute or convalescent COVID-19.

V and J are TRBV23-1 and TRBJ1-5; weak D call: TRBD1 (5 bases). TRBV23-1 is noted as an ORF with a role that remains uncertain. The CDR3 spans 15 residues. The V end was cut by 2 bases, the J end by 3 bases, with 11 bases between. CDR3 protein: CASSQPDMLNQPQHF. The CDR3 bases are TGCGCCAGCAGTCAACCGGACATGCTCAATCAGCCCCAGCATTTT.

The gene calls are TRBV29-1 and TRBJ2-5, with a possible D match to TRBD2 (5 bases). CDR1 SQVTM and CDR2 ANQGSEA come from the germline V gene. The CDR3 is 12 amino acids. The CDR3 nucleotides read TGCAGGGCGGGCAGCATACAAGAGACCCAGTACTTC. As protein: CRAGSIQETQYF.

The chain links TRBV5-4 to TRBJ2-5; maybe TRBD2 (6 bases). V was trimmed by 2 bases and J by 2 bases, leaving 7 bases between them. Germline V gene data show CDR1 as SGHNT and CDR2 as YYREEE (reference sequence). CDR3 length: 13 amino acids. CDR3 loop: CASSLGLQETQYF. The CDR3, as DNA: TGTGCCAGCAGCTTAGGACTACAAGAGACCCAGTACTTC.

The V call is TRBV7-2, the J call TRBJ2-2; maybe TRBD2 (7 bases). Trimming took 5 bases from V and 7 from J, leaving 17 bases between them. CDR1 and CDR2 (germline): SGHTA, FQGNSA. The CDR3 consists of 15 residues. Here the CDR3 reads CASSKGGGGGGELFF. Written as DNA, the CDR3 is TGTGCCAGCAGCAAGGGAGGCGGGGGCGGCGGGGAGCTGTTTTTT. The whole variable domain, remainder taken from reference TRBV7-2 and TRBJ2-2, is GAGVSQSPSNKVTEKGKDVELRCDPISGHTALYWYRQSLGQGLEFLIYFQGNSAPDKSGLPSDRFSAERTGGSVSTLTIQRTQQEDSAVYLCASSKGGGGGGELFFGEGSRLTVL.

V and J are TRBV2 and TRBJ1-1; possible D gene TRBD1, 6 bases. The CDR3 is 16 residues long. The germline V gene has CDR1 SNHLY and CDR2 FYNNEI. V lost 2 bases to trimming and J lost 5 bases, with 18 bases between them. CDR3 coding DNA: TGTGCCAGCAGTGAAACCGATCGGGGAAGGGGGACTGAAGCTTTCTTT. It specifies CASSETDRGRGTEAFF.

This rearrangement joins TRBV12-3 or TRBV12-4 to TRBJ1-3; TRBD1 matches 9 bases. Trimming cost V 4 bases and J 11 bases; bases outside gene matches: 3. The CDR3 sequence is 12 residues long. CDR3 amino acids: CASSSRTGAIYF. In DNA form, the CDR3 reads TGTGCCAGCAGTTCGCGGACAGGGGCCATATATTTT.

J is TRBJ2-1 and V is TRBV7-2, with TRBD2 identical over 7 bases. Trimming at V came to 2 bases and at J to 2 bases, leaving 6 bases not matched to a gene. CDR3 length equals 16 residues. CDR1 is SGHTA and CDR2 is FQGNSA in the germline V gene. In DNA, the CDR3 is TGTGCCAGCAGCTTAATGACTAGCCTTCCCTACAATGAGCAGTTCTTC. This sequence encodes CASSLMTSLPYNEQFF.

The J gene is TRBJ1-1, the V gene TRBV18, with 7 bases identical to TRBD1. The V gene end was trimmed by 2 bases and the J gene end by 5 bases; junction bases not matched to a gene: 8. Germline V gene lookup returns CDR1 KGHSH and CDR2 LQKENI. The CDR3 sequence is 15 residues long. CDR3 DNA sequence: TGTGCCAGCTCACCATTGAGGGGGCGATCGACTGAAGCTTTCTTT. Its translation is CASSPLRGRSTEAFF.

The gene calls are TRBV29-1 and TRBJ1-2; D gene uncertain. The CDR3 consists of 13 residues. V lost 3 bases and J 0 bases, leaving 8 bases between the germline ends. In germline, CDR1 is SQVTM, CDR2 ANQGSEA. The CDR3 bases are TGCAGCGTTGAGACGGGAACTAACTATGGCTACACCTTC. Protein product: CSVETGTNYGYTF.

This clone has more than one count but fewer than ten. This CDR3 is CASSSGYSLGPYEQYV. In DNA form, the CDR3 reads TGTGCCAGCAGTTCAGGGTATAGCCTTGGACCCTACGAGCAGTACGTC. This chain uses TRBV28 with TRBJ2-7, with a tentative D call TRBD1 (5 bases). CDR3 length: 16 amino acids. V shed 4 bases and J shed 2 bases, with 18 bases lying between them. Germline V CDR1 and CDR2: MDHEN, SYDVKM.